This T cell receptor (beta chain) is from a study of shared clonotypes between healthy human individuals. Study as a whole: Each donor contributed plates that comprised three CD4 naive, three CD4 memory, two CD8 naive and one CD8 memory.

Healthy HIV-negative adults with no recent acute infections or vaccinations were recruited as donors. V lost 1 base, J lost 0 bases, and 9 bases lay in between. The CDR3 has 14 amino acids. Germline assignment: CDR1 GTSNPN and CDR2 SVGIG (reference sequence). The protocol was immunoSEQ multiplex PCR, while the TCRdb copy is restricted to in-frame clones and leaves out a portion. This sample yields about 2 million clones, of which roughly 94% are seen a single time; more than 0.1% belongs to the top ten. Findings of the study overall: Naive CD4 clonotypes were shared across a handful of donors at 4% to 5%.

As to this clone: Its antigen is not identified.

The TCR originated in a man aged 18 to 29 in good health. Sequencing was done on a sample of naive CD4+ T cells sorted from blood. Specified subset: CD45RA+ positively selected. The chain employs TRBV30 and TRBJ1-1; TRBD1 might be the D (6 bases). The chain's CDR3 is CAWSGQVMNTEAFF. The CDR3 DNA is TGTGCCTGGAGTGGACAGGTTATGAACACTGAAGCTTTCTTT.